These T cell receptor beta chains were read from a single sample in a study of blood T cell repertoires in COVID-19. Method: immunoSEQ multiplex PCR; TCRdb's copy keeps in-frame clones and lacks some. The data contain about 70,000 clones, about 89% of them singletons. Input material: peripheral blood. The receptors originated from a woman in her fifties or sixties with acute or convalescent COVID-19. The CDR3 runs from the conserved cysteine through the conserved F or W. A D gene is named only where the DNA matches it firmly. Size is omitted from some rows. Given values are once, few, many or a class for expanded clones.

CDR3 protein: CATCAGIPNTEAFF
CDR3 DNA: TGTGCCACCTGCGCAGGAATCCCGAACACTGAAGCTTTCTTT
D gene: .
J gene: TRBJ1-1
clone size: .
V gene: TRBV6-5

CDR3 protein: CASSMDRTEQFF
CDR3 DNA: TGTGCCAGCAGCATGGACAGGACCGAGCAGTTCTTC
D gene: TRBD1
J gene: TRBJ2-1
clone size: .
V gene: TRBV11-2

CDR3 protein: CASRLAPSGQETQYF
CDR3 DNA: TGTGCAAGTCGCTTAGCGCCCTCGGGGCAAGAGACCCAGTACTTC
D gene: .
J gene: TRBJ2-5
clone size: .
V gene: TRBV12-2

CDR3 protein: CASSSNRAGANVLTF
CDR3 DNA: TGTGCCAGCAGCTCGAACAGGGCTGGGGCCAACGTCCTGACTTTC
D gene: .
J gene: TRBJ2-6
clone size: .
V gene: TRBV7-9

CDR3 protein: CASSLLAGEHTGELFF
CDR3 DNA: TGTGCCAGCAGCTTACTAGCGGGGGAGCACACCGGGGAGCTGTTTTTT
D gene: TRBD2
J gene: TRBJ2-2
clone size: .
V gene: TRBV5-4

CDR3 protein: CASSEAGGYNEQFF
CDR3 DNA: TGTGCCAGCAGTGAAGCGGGGGGCTACAATGAGCAGTTCTTC
D gene: .
J gene: TRBJ2-1
clone size: .
V gene: TRBV6-1

CDR3 protein: CASSLAVAGYEQFF
CDR3 DNA: TGCGCCAGCAGCTTGGCGGTAGCAGGGTATGAGCAGTTCTTC
D gene: .
J gene: TRBJ2-1
clone size: .
V gene: TRBV5-1

CDR3 protein: CATRGAGQGATNEKLFF
CDR3 DNA: TGTGCCACCCGGGGGGCCGGACAGGGAGCAACTAATGAAAAACTGTTTTTT
D gene: TRBD1
J gene: TRBJ1-4
clone size: .
V gene: TRBV28

CDR3 protein: CASSPDRGFTDTQYF
CDR3 DNA: TGTGCCAGCAGTCCGGACAGGGGATTCACAGATACGCAGTATTTT
D gene: TRBD1
J gene: TRBJ2-3
clone size: .
V gene: TRBV2

CDR3 protein: CASSSRAGTGPQYF
CDR3 DNA: TGCGCCAGCAGCTCCAGAGCCGGGACAGGGCCCCAGTACTTC
D gene: TRBD1
J gene: TRBJ2-7
clone size: .
V gene: TRBV5-1

CDR3 protein: CASRRKPGQNTGELFF
CDR3 DNA: TGTGCCAGTAGACGGAAACCGGGACAGAACACCGGGGAGCTGTTTTTT
D gene: .
J gene: TRBJ2-2
clone size: few
V gene: TRBV19

CDR3 protein: CAISEKTGGGYEQYF
CDR3 DNA: TGTGCCATCAGTGAAAAGACAGGGGGCGGCTACGAGCAGTACTTC
D gene: TRBD1
J gene: TRBJ2-7
clone size: .
V gene: TRBV10-3

CDR3 protein: CASSRDSTQYF
CDR3 DNA: TGTGCCAGCAGCCGCGACAGTACGCAGTATTTT
D gene: .
J gene: TRBJ2-3
clone size: .
V gene: TRBV3-1/TRBV3-2

CDR3 protein: CASSSDYLPRETQYF
CDR3 DNA: TGTGCCAGCAGCTCGGACTATTTGCCCCGGGAGACCCAGTACTTC
D gene: .
J gene: TRBJ2-5
clone size: .
V gene: TRBV5-4

CDR3 protein: CATLRGGTAFF
CDR3 DNA: TGTGCCACTCTAAGAGGGGGCACGGCTTTCTTT
D gene: TRBD1
J gene: TRBJ1-1
clone size: .
V gene: TRBV27

CDR3 protein: CASSLVAGGRTDTQYF
CDR3 DNA: TGCGCCAGCAGCTTGGTGGCGGGGGGGCGAACAGATACGCAGTATTTT
D gene: TRBD2
J gene: TRBJ2-3
clone size: .
V gene: TRBV5-1

CDR3 protein: CASSHPHRWRPNQPQHF
CDR3 DNA: TGTGCCAGCAGCCATCCCCACCGTTGGAGGCCGAATCAGCCCCAGCATTTT
D gene: .
J gene: TRBJ1-5
clone size: .
V gene: TRBV14

CDR3 protein: CASSLFGGAVSDTQYF
CDR3 DNA: TGTGCCAGCAGCTTGTTCGGGGGGGCCGTATCAGATACGCAGTATTTT
D gene: TRBD2
J gene: TRBJ2-3
clone size: .
V gene: TRBV5-5

CDR3 protein: CASSVWDRGIEGAFF
CDR3 DNA: TGTGCCAGCAGTGTATGGGACAGGGGAATAGAGGGAGCTTTCTTT
D gene: TRBD1
J gene: TRBJ1-1
clone size: .
V gene: TRBV27

CDR3 protein: CATAGTGSTDTQYF
CDR3 DNA: TGTGCCACTGCCGGGACAGGGAGCACAGATACGCAGTATTTT
D gene: TRBD1
J gene: TRBJ2-3
clone size: .
V gene: TRBV6-5

CDR3 protein: CASSPDRGTDTQYF
CDR3 DNA: TGTGCCAGCAGCCCGGACAGGGGCACAGATACGCAGTATTTT
D gene: TRBD1
J gene: TRBJ2-3
clone size: .
V gene: TRBV3-1/TRBV3-2

CDR3 protein: CASSPEGTTPTEQYF
CDR3 DNA: TGTGCCAGCAGCCCGGAGGGGACTACCCCTACCGAGCAGTACTTC
D gene: TRBD2
J gene: TRBJ2-7
clone size: .
V gene: TRBV7-2

CDR3 protein: CASSWTGEAGELFF
CDR3 DNA: TGTGCCAGCAGCTGGACAGGGGAGGCCGGGGAGCTGTTTTTT
D gene: TRBD1
J gene: TRBJ2-2
clone size: .
V gene: TRBV27

CDR3 protein: CATEKGQGYNEQFF
CDR3 DNA: TGTGCCACCGAGAAGGGACAGGGCTACAATGAGCAGTTCTTC
D gene: TRBD1
J gene: TRBJ2-1
clone size: .
V gene: TRBV10-3

CDR3 protein: CASSRGQGATGDEQYF
CDR3 DNA: TGTGCCAGCAGTCGTGGACAGGGGGCGACTGGGGACGAGCAGTACTTC
D gene: TRBD1
J gene: TRBJ2-7
clone size: once
V gene: TRBV2

CDR3 protein: CASSYTGTGIYGYTF
CDR3 DNA: TGTGCCAGCAGTTACACGGGCACAGGGATCTATGGCTACACCTTC
D gene: .
J gene: TRBJ1-2
clone size: .
V gene: TRBV6-5

CDR3 protein: CASSEGSLLAGNTIYF
CDR3 DNA: TGTGCCAGCAGTGAAGGAAGTCTCCTGGCCGGAAACACCATATATTTT
D gene: .
J gene: TRBJ1-3
clone size: once
V gene: TRBV6-1

CDR3 protein: CASSRTAFNEKLFF
CDR3 DNA: TGTGCCAGTAGCAGGACAGCTTTTAATGAAAAACTGTTTTTT
D gene: .
J gene: TRBJ1-4
clone size: .
V gene: TRBV19

CDR3 protein: CASSISSGGAGETQYF
CDR3 DNA: TGTGCCAGCAGCATTTCTAGCGGGGGGGCCGGCGAGACCCAGTACTTC
D gene: TRBD2
J gene: TRBJ2-5
clone size: few
V gene: TRBV11-2

CDR3 protein: CASRRTGDRYEQYF
CDR3 DNA: TGTGCCAGCAGGCGGACAGGGGATCGCTACGAGCAGTACTTC
D gene: TRBD1
J gene: TRBJ2-7
clone size: .
V gene: TRBV27

CDR3 protein: CASSLKWDSSYEQYF
CDR3 DNA: TGTGCCAGCAGCTTGAAATGGGACAGCTCCTACGAGCAGTACTTC
D gene: TRBD1
J gene: TRBJ2-7
clone size: .
V gene: TRBV5-6

CDR3 protein: CASSLDGQGDQETQYF
CDR3 DNA: TGCGCCAGCAGCTTGGACGGACAGGGGGATCAAGAGACCCAGTACTTC
D gene: TRBD1
J gene: TRBJ2-5
clone size: .
V gene: TRBV5-1

CDR3 protein: CASSLEGRGTDTQYF
CDR3 DNA: TGTGCCAGCAGCTTAGAGGGCAGGGGCACAGATACGCAGTATTTT
D gene: .
J gene: TRBJ2-3
clone size: .
V gene: TRBV7-2

CDR3 protein: CAWSPRQIILNTEAFF
CDR3 DNA: TGTGCCTGGAGTCCGCGACAGATTATCCTGAACACTGAAGCTTTCTTT
D gene: .
J gene: TRBJ1-1
clone size: .
V gene: TRBV30

CDR3 protein: CATSGGGQETQYF
CDR3 DNA: TGTGCCACCAGTGGGGGGGGCCAAGAGACCCAGTACTTC
D gene: TRBD2
J gene: TRBJ2-5
clone size: .
V gene: TRBV24-1

CDR3 protein: CASSADADRAGTEAFF
CDR3 DNA: TGCGCCAGCAGCGCAGATGCTGACAGGGCCGGCACTGAAGCTTTCTTT
D gene: TRBD1
J gene: TRBJ1-1
clone size: .
V gene: TRBV5-1

CDR3 protein: CATSEGAGNTIYF
CDR3 DNA: TGTGCCACCAGTGAGGGGGCTGGAAACACCATATATTTT
D gene: .
J gene: TRBJ1-3
clone size: many
V gene: TRBV15

CDR3 protein: CASSPSVGRNQPQHF
CDR3 DNA: TGTGCCAGCAGTCCCTCGGTGGGGCGGAATCAGCCCCAGCATTTT
D gene: .
J gene: TRBJ1-5
clone size: .
V gene: TRBV6-5

CDR3 protein: CASSIGTGDSPLHF
CDR3 DNA: TGTGCCAGCAGTATAGGGACAGGGGATTCACCCCTCCACTTT
D gene: TRBD1
J gene: TRBJ1-6
clone size: .
V gene: TRBV6-4

CDR3 protein: CASSQPDSVGYTF
CDR3 DNA: TGCGCCAGCAGCCAACCGGACAGCGTGGGCTACACCTTC
D gene: .
J gene: TRBJ1-2
clone size: .
V gene: TRBV4-1

CDR3 protein: CASSPTGAANYGYTF
CDR3 DNA: TGTGCCAGCAGTCCGACAGGGGCGGCTAACTATGGCTACACCTTC
D gene: TRBD1
J gene: TRBJ1-2
clone size: .
V gene: TRBV27

CDR3 protein: CASSPAANEKLFF
CDR3 DNA: TGTGCCAGCTCCCCGGCGGCTAATGAAAAACTGTTTTTT
D gene: .
J gene: TRBJ1-4
clone size: .
V gene: TRBV18

CDR3 protein: CASTRTVDNSPLHF
CDR3 DNA: TGTGCCAGCACTAGGACAGTTGATAATTCACCCCTCCACTTT
D gene: .
J gene: TRBJ1-6
clone size: .
V gene: TRBV6-5

CDR3 protein: CASSQDSGTENSPLHF
CDR3 DNA: TGTGCCAGCAGCCAAGATTCCGGGACAGAAAATTCACCCCTCCACTTT
D gene: TRBD1
J gene: TRBJ1-6
clone size: .
V gene: TRBV3-1/TRBV3-2

CDR3 protein: CASSSGTENEQYF
CDR3 DNA: TGTGCCAGCAGTTCCGGGACAGAGAACGAGCAGTACTTC
D gene: TRBD1
J gene: TRBJ2-7
clone size: .
V gene: TRBV7-6

CDR3 protein: CASSLVGQGVETQYF
CDR3 DNA: TGTGCCAGCAGCTTAGTAGGGCAGGGTGTAGAGACCCAGTACTTC
D gene: .
J gene: TRBJ2-5
clone size: .
V gene: TRBV7-2

CDR3 protein: CACRPIQGQETQYF
CDR3 DNA: TGTGCCTGCCGCCCGATCCAGGGGCAAGAGACCCAGTACTTC
D gene: .
J gene: TRBJ2-5
clone size: .
V gene: TRBV30

CDR3 protein: CASSFGGAEGYTF
CDR3 DNA: TGCGCCAGCAGCTTTGGGGGCGCTGAGGGCTACACCTTC
D gene: .
J gene: TRBJ1-2
clone size: once
V gene: TRBV5-1

CDR3 protein: CASSPFRGQSLNQPQHF
CDR3 DNA: TGTGCCAGCAGCCCTTTTCGTGGACAGAGCTTGAATCAGCCCCAGCATTTT
D gene: .
J gene: TRBJ1-5
clone size: .
V gene: TRBV5-8